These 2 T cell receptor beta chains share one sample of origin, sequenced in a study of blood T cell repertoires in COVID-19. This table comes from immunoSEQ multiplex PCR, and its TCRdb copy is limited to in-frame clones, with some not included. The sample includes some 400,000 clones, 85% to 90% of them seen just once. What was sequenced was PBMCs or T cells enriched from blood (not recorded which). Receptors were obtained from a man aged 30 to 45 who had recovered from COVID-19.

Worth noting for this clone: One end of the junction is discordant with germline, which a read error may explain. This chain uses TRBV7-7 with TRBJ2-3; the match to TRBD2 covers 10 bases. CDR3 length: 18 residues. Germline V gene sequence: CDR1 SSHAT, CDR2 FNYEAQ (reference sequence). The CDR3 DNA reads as TGTGCTAGCAGCCCATATCAAGCTAGCGGGAGCTTCCCAGATACGCAGTATTTT. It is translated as CASSPYQASGSFPDTQYF.

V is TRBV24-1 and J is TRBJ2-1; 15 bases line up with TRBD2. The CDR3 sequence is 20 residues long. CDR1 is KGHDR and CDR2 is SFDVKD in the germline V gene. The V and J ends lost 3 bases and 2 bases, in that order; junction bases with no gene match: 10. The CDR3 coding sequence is TGTGCCACCAGTGATCCCAACGGACTAGCGGGAGGGACCCCCTACAATGAGCAGTTCTTC. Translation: CATSDPNGLAGGTPYNEQFF.